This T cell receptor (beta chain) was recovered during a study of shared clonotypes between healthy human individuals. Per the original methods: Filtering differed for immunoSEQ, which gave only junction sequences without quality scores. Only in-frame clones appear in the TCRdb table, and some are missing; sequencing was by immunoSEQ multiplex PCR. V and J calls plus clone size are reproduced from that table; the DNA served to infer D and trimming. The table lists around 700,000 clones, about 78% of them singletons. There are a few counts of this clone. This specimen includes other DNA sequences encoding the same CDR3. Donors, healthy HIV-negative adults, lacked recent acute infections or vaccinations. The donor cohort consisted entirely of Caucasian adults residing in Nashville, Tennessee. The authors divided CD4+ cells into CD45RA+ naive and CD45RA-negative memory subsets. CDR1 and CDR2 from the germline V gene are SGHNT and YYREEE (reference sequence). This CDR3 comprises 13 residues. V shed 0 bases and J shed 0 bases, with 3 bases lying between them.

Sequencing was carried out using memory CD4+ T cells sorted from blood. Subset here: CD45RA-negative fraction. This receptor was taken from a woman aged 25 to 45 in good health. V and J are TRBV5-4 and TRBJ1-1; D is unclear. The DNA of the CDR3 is TGTGCCAGCAGCTTGGCCTTGAACACTGAAGCTTTCTTT. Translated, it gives CASSLALNTEAFF.